These 19 T cell receptor beta chains came from one sample sequenced in a study of cytomegalovirus exposure and HLA in healthy donors. The primer mix had 60 Vbeta and 13 Jbeta primers. Clones were sequenced by immunoSEQ multiplex PCR, and TCRdb holds only the in-frame ones, with some missing. The sample records approximately 140,000 clones, 80% being singletons. Sequencing was performed on PBMCs. The source of these receptors is a woman between 40 and 50 years old in good health and CMV-seronegative.

This clone has a single count. V usage is TRBV7-6 and J usage is TRBJ2-3; 7 bases fit TRBD1. Trimming took 3 bases from V and 1 from J; bases not matched to a gene: 7. The CDR3 totals 16 residues. Germline CDR1 reads SGHVS; CDR2 reads FNYEAQ. The CDR3 sequence: CASSFRTGGGTDTQYF. DNA for the CDR3: TGTGCCAGCAGCTTCAGGACAGGAGGCGGCACAGATACGCAGTATTTT.

This clone was seen a handful of times. The chain has TRBV5-1 and TRBJ2-7; 8 bases are shared with TRBD2. CDR1 and CDR2 (germline): SGHRS, YFSETQ. The CDR3 totals 17 residues. With V trimmed by 0 bases and J by 3 bases, 11 bases remained unmatched. This chain's CDR3 is CASSLAGVAGPIYEQYF. Here the CDR3 DNA reads TGCGCCAGCAGCTTGGCCGGAGTAGCGGGACCCATCTACGAGCAGTACTTC.

The V call is TRBV7-3, the J call TRBJ2-7; D might be TRBD1 (6 bases). V lost 5 bases to trimming and J lost 5 bases, with 10 bases between them. The CDR3 covers 12 residues. CDR1 and CDR2 from the germline V gene are SGHTA and FQGTGA. The chain's CDR3 is CASSGQSDEQYF. CDR3 DNA: TGTGCCAGCAGCGGACAGAGCGACGAGCAGTACTTC.

The chain recombines TRBV7-6 with TRBJ2-7; 10 nucleotides agree with TRBD2. This CDR3 spans 14 amino acids. Trimming removed 5 bases from V and 4 bases from J; junction bases left unmatched: 5. Germline CDR1 is SGHVS and CDR2 is FNYEAQ. The CDR3 coding sequence is TGTGCCAGCAGCCCAGGACTAGCGGTATACGAGCAGTACTTC. Encoded protein: CASSPGLAVYEQYF.

The rearrangement uses TRBV7-9 and TRBJ1-6, with D tentatively TRBD1 (5 bases). V dropped 3 bases and J dropped 7 bases, with 13 bases sitting between them. The CDR3 extends over 15 amino acids. Germline CDR1 and CDR2: SEHNR and FQNEAQ (reference sequence). For the CDR3, the DNA is TGTGCCAGCAGCTTTGGAAAGGGGCGGAATTCACCCCTCCACTTT. Protein product: CASSFGKGRNSPLHF.

CDR3 bases: TGTGCCAGCAGCCGGAGGACGCATCACAATGAGCAGTTCTTC. Its protein is CASSRRTHHNEQFF. V is TRBV6-5 and J is TRBJ2-1; a weak D match, TRBD2 (5 bases). Looked up from germline, CDR1 is MNHEY and CDR2 is SVGAGI. This CDR3 is built from 14 residues. V was shortened by 6 bases and J by 5 bases, with 14 bases between the two germline ends.

This clone occurred a few times. The chain joins TRBV4-3 to TRBJ1-4, with a tentative D call TRBD1 (5 bases). The CDR3 is made up of 16 amino acids. The germline CDR1 and CDR2 sequences are LGHNA and YSLEER. V lost 4 bases to trimming and J lost 7 bases, with 19 bases between them. For the CDR3, the DNA is TGCGCCAGCAGCCTCCCGCTCGGGGGACCTTTTGAAAAACTGTTTTTT. It codes for CASSLPLGGPFEKLFF.

This clone is a singleton in its sample. The chain joins TRBV5-4 to TRBJ2-7, with 9 bases lining up with TRBD2. This CDR3 spans 17 amino acids. Germline trimming cut 4 bases from V and 0 bases from J; bases unmatched to any gene: 11. Germline CDR1 reads SGHNT; CDR2 reads YYREEE (reference sequence). CDR3 DNA sequence: TGTGCCAGCAGCGTGAAAGTGCGGGGGGGCGCCTCCTACGAGCAGTACTTC. Residues: CASSVKVRGGASYEQYF.

The rearrangement joins TRBV4-1 to TRBJ2-2; TRBD2 agrees at 9 bases. The junction had 17 bases not matched to a gene; V was cut back by 1 base and J by 5 bases. Germline lookup yields CDR1 MGHRA and CDR2 YSYEKL. The CDR3 is 20 amino acids. The CDR3 region is CASSQGSSGMQIRRTGELFF. The DNA of the CDR3 is TGCGCCAGCAGCCAAGGGTCTAGCGGGATGCAAATCAGAAGGACCGGGGAGCTGTTTTTT.

This clone has only a few counts. The genes are TRBV4-2 and TRBJ2-3, with 9 bases aligning to TRBD2. J lost 3 bases, V lost 4 bases, and 5 bases had no gene match. Germline V CDR1 and CDR2: LGHNA, YNFKEQ. The length of the CDR3 is 15 residues. DNA for the CDR3: TGTGCCAGCAGCCCCGGGACTAGCACTACAGATACGCAGTATTTT. Translating it yields CASSPGTSTTDTQYF.

The chain couples TRBV29-1 to TRBJ2-7, with a weak D call TRBD1 (5 bases). V was trimmed by 3 bases and J by 3 bases, leaving 12 bases between them. Germline CDR1 is SQVTM and CDR2 is ANQGSEA. This CDR3 contains 13 residues. DNA for the CDR3: TGCAGCGTTGACGGGCAGGGCCGCTACGAGCAGTACTTC. Translation: CSVDGQGRYEQYF.

The V gene is TRBV29-1, the J gene TRBJ1-4; no reliable D call. The germline gives CDR1 SQVTM, CDR2 ANQGSEA. The CDR3 covers 12 residues. With 7 bases removed from V and 2 bases from J, the gap between germline ends came to 8 bases. The CDR3 coding sequence is TGCAGCGCGGGAAGCACTAATGAAAAACTGTTTTTT. Its protein is CSAGSTNEKLFF.

The chain uses TRBV2 and TRBJ2-3; D gene ambiguous. The CDR3 loop spans 13 amino acids. Trimming pared 0 bases from V and 14 bases from J, leaving 15 bases between. Germline V gives CDR1 SNHLY, CDR2 FYNNEI. The CDR3 DNA sequence: TGTGCCAGCAGTGAAGCGATAGGCTATTCGGGGTATTTT. This encodes CASSEAIGYSGYF.

A note on this clone: A read error may produce the germline difference seen at one junction end. V usage is TRBV25-1 and J usage is TRBJ2-5; weak D call: TRBD2 (6 bases). The CDR3 is made up of 15 amino acids. Germline lookup yields CDR1 MGHDK and CDR2 SYGVNS. The CDR3 coding sequence is TGTCCCAGCAGTGGCCGGGGGAAATCCCAAGAGACCCAGTACTTC. This translates into CPSSGRGKSQETQYF.

The chain links TRBV19 to TRBJ1-5; D perhaps matches TRBD1 (6 bases). Per germline, CDR1 LNHDA and CDR2 SQIVND (reference sequence). V was trimmed by 6 bases and J by 7 bases, leaving 13 bases between them. The CDR3 has 13 residues. Here the CDR3 reads CASRDSWGQPQHF. The CDR3 DNA follows: TGTGCCAGTAGGGACAGTTGGGGCCAGCCCCAGCATTTT.

This clone was seen only once. The chain links TRBV6-1 to TRBJ1-6; D uncertain. Germline-derived CDR1 and CDR2 are MNHNS and SASEGT. The germline V and J ends were trimmed by 3 bases and 7 bases, with 10 bases remaining between them. CDR3 size: 14 residues. As DNA, the CDR3 is TGTGCCAGCAGTGACGTCCTCGCGAATTCACCCCTCCACTTT. Amino acids: CASSDVLANSPLHF.

In nucleotides, the CDR3 is TGTGCCAGCAGTACCGGGACGGGAGGGCCGGAAGAGCAGTACTTC. It translates to CASSTGTGGPEEQYF. The chain links TRBV6-6 to TRBJ2-7; 8 bases line up with TRBD2. CDR1 is MNHNY, CDR2 SVGAGI, per germline (reference sequence). J lost 7 bases, V lost 5 bases, and 13 bases had no gene match. The CDR3 consists of 15 residues.

About this clone itself: An end of the junction does not agree with germline; a read error may underlie this. The chain uses TRBV28 and TRBJ1-1; D ambiguous. Germline CDR1 reads MDHEN; CDR2 reads SYDVKM. The CDR3 consists of 14 residues. CDR3 sequence (DNA): TGTGCCAGCACCCCTATCGGAGACTGGAAAAGGCTCTACTTT. Translated, it gives CASTPIGDWKRLYF.

V gene TRBV29-1 combines with J gene TRBJ1-1; maybe TRBD1 (6 bases). Trimming stripped 7 bases from V and 1 base from J, with 13 bases between. CDR3 length: 13 amino acids. Germline lookup yields CDR1 SQVTM and CDR2 ANQGSEA. CDR3 sequence (DNA): TGCAGCGCCAAGAGGGGGAGGAACACTGAAGCTTTCTTT. It encodes CSAKRGRNTEAFF.